This note documents a single T cell receptor (beta chain) sequence. Its antigen is currently unknown. The entry originates in a study of shared clonotypes between healthy human individuals. In the study overall: A donor's plate count was three for CD4 naive and three for CD4 memory; CD8 naive had two and CD8 memory one. Study results and caveats: Estimated clonotype richness was generally higher in naive than memory subsets. Large depth notwithstanding, sorted-subset sequencing proved incomplete by rarefaction.

V shed 3 bases and J 3 bases; nucleotides not matched to a gene: 10. Germline V gene lookup returns CDR1 MGHRA and CDR2 YSYEKL. The CDR3 has 17 amino acids. Assay used: immunoSEQ multiplex PCR; TCRdb lists only in-frame clones, some missing. The sample has roughly 1.5 million clones, approximately 98% seen once. The V and J genes are TRBV4-1 and TRBJ2-3; 9 nucleotides match TRBD2. This TCR was recovered from a man between 25 and 39 years old in good health. The specimen sequenced was naive CD4+ T cells sorted from blood. Stated subset: CD45RA+ positively selected. The CDR3 sequence: CASSQSLRGLATDTQYF. In nucleotides, the CDR3 is TGCGCCAGCAGCCAGTCCTTGAGGGGACTAGCTACAGATACGCAGTATTTT.